The TCR beta chain under discussion was sequenced for a study of OX40 agonist ivuxolimab in advanced cancers. General notes on the study: The costimulatory receptor OX40 (CD134) was targeted by ivuxolimab, a fully human IgG2 agonistic monoclonal antibody. Patients were allowed to have had prior anti-PD-1, anti-PD-L1 or anti-CTLA-4 therapy, and 40% of the dose-escalation patients had been treated with checkpoint inhibitors. Partial responses occurred in three dose-escalation patients: two with cutaneous melanoma and one with hepatocellular carcinoma. The paper reports the monotherapy dose-escalation portion (N of about 56 patients) of the phase I ivuxolimab trial. Intravenous ivuxolimab was administered to patients every 2 weeks at six dose levels: 0.01, 0.1, 0.3, 1.5, 3 and 10 mg/kg. Peripheral TCRbeta sequencing was intended to test whether TCR sequence diversity was altered and clonal T-cell expansion was caused by ivuxolimab. In the dose-escalation cohort, 75% to 90% of patients were male, and the mean age was approximately 60 years with a range of roughly 23 to 90. Of the approximately 54 patients in dose escalation, approximately 20 had hepatocellular carcinoma, roughly 15 had melanoma, 9 had renal cell carcinoma and 9 had head and neck cancer.

Here is what the overall study found, with its caveats: At doses from 0.1 to 3.0 mg/kg, clonal expansion was seen in both CD4+ and CD8+ blood T cells between baseline and week 6. After ivuxolimab, CD8+ T cells had more expanded clones than CD4+ T cells on average. Low levels of normalized T-cell clonal expansion were also shown by some nonresponding patients. Partial responders in the 0.1-3.0 mg/kg groups had among the lowest normalized peripheral clonal expansion, especially among CD8+ T cells. Antigen specificity was not determined for the clonally expanded peripheral T cells.

In regard to this clone: It lacks a known antigen. No base-level quality is on record; no much larger clone is a single base apart.

Patients with a history of autoimmune disease or receiving systemic immunosuppression were excluded from the trial. Peripheral blood for TCR sequencing was collected from all dose cohorts at baseline, on cycle 4 day 1, and on cycle 7 day 1. Samples came from an open-label, multicenter, first-in-human phase I dose-escalation trial of ivuxolimab. Adults with locally advanced or metastatic melanoma, renal cell, hepatocellular, or head and neck squamous cell carcinoma were enrolled in the trial. Before TCR sequencing, CD4+ T cells and CD8+ T cells from peripheral blood were sorted into separate populations. Genomic DNA was extracted from sorted cells for sequencing of the TCRbeta CDR3 region. The immunoSEQ Assay was used for sequencing of TCRbeta CDR3 regions. The table comes from immuneACCESS by way of TCRdb, which keeps in-frame sequences with V and J called. Part of the clones is missing from these tables; in studies checked, under half for an unresolved V gene and the rest for unknown reasons. In this sample the table shows 79,000 or so clones, about 89% of which occur a single time. Under 2% of the sample goes to the ten largest clones.

Relative to germline, V is 6 bases shorter and J is 10 bases shorter, with 16 bases between their ends. The CDR3 sequence holds 13 residues, the cysteine and phenylalanine included. The entry retains the CDR3 DNA only, 39 bases that are in frame from base 1. CDR1 is given as WSHSY and CDR2 as SAAADI, both from the germline V gene. This specimen was CD4+ or CD8+ T cells sorted from blood, taken in a trial of the OX40 agonist ivuxolimab. The receptor chain draws on TRBV10-2 and TRBJ2-1; the D gene is perhaps TRBD1 or TRBD2, each of them matching over 5 bases. This TCR was sampled from an adult with an advanced solid tumor such as melanoma, head and neck, liver or kidney cancer. CDR3 protein: CASRRGPEVEQFF. DNA sequence: TGCGCCAGCAGACGGGGACCGGAGGTGGAGCAGTTCTTC.